A single sample is the source of the 21 T cell receptor beta chains below, sequenced in a study of identical twins. TCRdb processed the 5' RACE reads anew with MiXCR; each CDR3 protein has one entry. Seen here are 570,000 or so distinct CDR3 sequences, just under 10% observed once, and the top ten hold 2.5% to 3%. These sequences were also reported in another study, on yellow fever vaccine responses in identical twins.

Sequenced: PBMCs. The receptors here all came from a woman aged 18 to 35 in good health.

This clonotype was picked up a small number of times. This sequence joins TRBV20-1 and TRBJ1-2; 8 positions agree with TRBD1. Unmatched junction bases numbered 2, after V lost 6 bases and J lost 8 bases. Germline CDR1 is DFQATT and CDR2 is SNEGSKA (reference sequence). The CDR3 has 10 amino acids. The CDR3 nucleotides are TGCAGTGCCCGACAGGGGGGCTACACCTTC. Encoded protein: CSARQGGYTF.

This clonotype was detected ten times or more. The genes are TRBV5-1 and TRBJ2-7; no clear D. CDR3 length: 14 residues. Germline loops: CDR1 SGHRS, CDR2 YFSETQ. Trimming shortened V by 5 bases and J by 1 base, and 13 bases separated the two germline ends. CDR3 region: CASRPSNPSYEQYF. The CDR3 DNA reads as TGCGCCAGCAGGCCTAGTAATCCGTCCTACGAGCAGTACTTC.

This clonotype was picked up many times. The CDR3 is CASSPDTLSGRVYEQYF. CDR3 nucleotides: TGTGCCAGCAGCCCCGATACCCTTAGCGGGAGGGTCTACGAGCAGTACTTC. The chain employs TRBV12-3 or TRBV12-4 and TRBJ2-7; TRBD2 matches at 11 bases. Trimming cost V 6 bases and J 3 bases; bases outside gene matches: 13. The CDR3 is 17 residues long.

In this sample, this clonotype turned up many times. The chain uses TRBV5-6 and TRBJ2-2; D perhaps matches TRBD2 (5 bases). The CDR3 totals 15 residues. Germline CDR1 SGHDT, CDR2 YYEEEE. The V end lost 4 bases, the J end lost 2 bases, and 12 bases lay between the germline ends. The DNA for the CDR3 is TGTGCCAGCAGCCAACTAGATAGAAACACCGGGGAGCTGTTTTTT. Amino acid sequence: CASSQLDRNTGELFF.

In its sample, this clonotype was seen a few times. The CDR3 sequence is CASSSRRAQETQYF. CDR3 coding DNA: TGTGCCAGCAGCTCCCGGAGGGCCCAAGAGACCCAGTACTTC. The chain joins TRBV7-2 to TRBJ2-5; D is perhaps TRBD2 (6 bases). The ends were cut back, 4 bases at V and 1 base at J, with 10 bases in the middle. CDR3 length: 14 residues. Germline lookup yields CDR1 SGHTA and CDR2 FQGNSA.

In its sample, this clonotype was seen many times. This chain connects TRBV5-1 to TRBJ2-7; TRBD1 matches at 10 bases. The CDR3 spans 14 residues. Germline CDR1 reads SGHRS; CDR2 reads YFSETQ. V trimming: 3 bases; J trimming: 5 bases; junction bases outside the gene matches: 5. CDR3 DNA: TGCGCCAGCAGCTCGGGGACAGGGGACCACGAGCAGTACTTC. Translation gives CASSSGTGDHEQYF. The full variable domain, rest sourced from reference TRBV5-1 and TRBJ2-7, is KAGVTQTPRYLIKTRGQQVTLSCSPISGHRSVSWYQQTPGQGLQFLFEYFSETQRNKGNFPGRFSGRQFSNSRSEMNVSTLELGDSALYLCASSSGTGDHEQYFGPGTRLTVT.

This clonotype has a handful of counts. The J gene is TRBJ2-1, the V gene TRBV12-3 or TRBV12-4; 8 bases are shared with TRBD1. The CDR3 loop spans 16 amino acids. After removal of 5 bases from V and 5 bases from J, the junction contained 11 bases not matched to a gene. The CDR3 bases are TGTGCCAGCAGTCTAACCAAGGACAGGGACGACAATGAGCAGTTCTTC. Residues: CASSLTKDRDDNEQFF.

This clonotype occurred many times. Compared with germline, one end of the junction differs, possibly owing to a read error. J is TRBJ2-1 and V is TRBV7-7, with D possibly called TRBD1 or TRBD2 (5 bases each). Per germline, CDR1 SSHAT and CDR2 FNYEAQ (reference sequence). The CDR3 length is 14 residues. The DNA for the CDR3 is TGTGCTAGCAGCTCTGGGGGCTCCTACAATGAGCAGTTCTTC. Its protein product is CASSSGGSYNEQFF. Based on the CDR3 plus reference TRBV7-7 and TRBJ2-1, the full variable domain is GAGVSQSPRYKVTKRGQDVTLRCDPISSHATLYWYQQALGQGPEFLTYFNYEAQPDKSGLPSDRFSAERPEGSISTLTIQRTEQRDSAMYRCASSSGGSYNEQFFGPGTRLTVL.

This clonotype was counted a few times. The chain joins TRBV12-3 or TRBV12-4 to TRBJ2-7; TRBD2 aligns across 11 bases. CDR3 length: 16 amino acids. V was pared by 4 bases and J by 5 bases, with 10 bases of the junction left unmatched. The chain's CDR3 is CASSSTGTSGGNEQYF. CDR3 sequence (DNA): TGTGCCAGCAGTTCGACCGGGACTAGCGGTGGCAACGAGCAGTACTTC.

Only a few counts were recorded for this clonotype. V and J are TRBV4-3 and TRBJ2-3, with 8 bases identical to TRBD1. Germline loops: CDR1 LGHNA, CDR2 YSLEER. This CDR3 comprises 15 residues. V dropped 4 bases and J dropped 3; count of bases not matched to a gene: 6. CDR3 amino acids: CASSRSGQGTDTQYF. CDR3 DNA: TGCGCCAGCAGCCGTTCAGGACAGGGAACAGATACGCAGTATTTT.

The chain carries TRBV11-1 and TRBJ2-6, with 7 bases that match TRBD1. With 2 bases clipped from V and 0 bases from J, the junction kept 10 bases outside the gene matches. Per the germline V gene, CDR1 is SGHAT and CDR2 is FQDESV (reference sequence). The CDR3 consists of 19 residues. The CDR3 here is CASSLFGQERISGANVLTF. The CDR3 DNA reads TGTGCCAGCAGCTTATTCGGACAGGAAAGAATCTCTGGGGCCAACGTCCTGACTTTC.

This clonotype was detected many times. The chain joins TRBV4-3 to TRBJ2-1, with 12 bases fitting TRBD2. The CDR3 runs 15 residues. CDR1 and CDR2 from the germline V gene are LGHNA and YSLEER. Unmatched junction bases numbered 9, after V lost 0 bases and J lost 15 bases. CDR3 sequence: CASSQDLAGGKFWFF. Here the CDR3 DNA reads TGCGCCAGCAGCCAAGATCTAGCGGGAGGGAAATTCTGGTTCTTC.

This rearrangement joins TRBV20-1 to TRBJ2-7; 8 nucleotides align to TRBD1. The CDR3 consists of 12 residues. Trimming removed 7 bases from V and 3 bases from J; junction bases left unmatched: 5. CDR1 DFQATT and CDR2 SNEGSKA come from the germline V gene (reference sequence). The CDR3 spells CSGQDRVYEQYF. CDR3 nucleotides: TGCAGTGGGCAGGACAGGGTCTACGAGCAGTACTTC.

The V and J genes are TRBV4-3 and TRBJ1-5; the D is unclear. The CDR3 sequence is 15 residues long. In germline, CDR1 is LGHNA, CDR2 YSLEER. The V end lost 0 bases, the J end lost 5 bases, and 11 bases lay between the germline ends. CDR3 DNA sequence: TGCGCCAGCAGCCAAGATATGGGCAGATATCAGCCCCAGCATTTT. Translation: CASSQDMGRYQPQHF.

This clonotype showed up just a few times. The chain combines TRBV20-1 with TRBJ2-1; TRBD1 matches at 9 bases. V was pared by 1 base and J by 10 bases, with 8 bases of the junction left unmatched. Per the germline V gene, CDR1 is DFQATT and CDR2 is SNEGSKA (reference sequence). This CDR3 has 14 amino acids. The CDR3 DNA reads TGCAGTGCTAGAGGGGACAGGGTAGAAGGGGAGCAGTTCTTC. Residues: CSARGDRVEGEQFF.

The V gene is TRBV2, the J gene TRBJ1-5, with D unclear. Germline V gene sequence: CDR1 SNHLY, CDR2 FYNNEI. This CDR3 spans 13 amino acids. Trimming removed 4 bases from V and 4 bases from J, with 8 bases in between. Written as DNA, the CDR3 is TGTGCCAGCAGTGGTTTAGGGAATCAGCCCCAGCATTTT. Its translation is CASSGLGNQPQHF.

This clonotype occurred many times. The chain recombines TRBV2 with TRBJ2-3, with a possible D match to TRBD2 (6 bases). The CDR3 runs 12 residues. V was shortened by 8 bases and J by 6 bases, with 12 bases between the two germline ends. The germline V gene encodes CDR1 SNHLY and CDR2 FYNNEI. In DNA, the CDR3 is TGTGCCAGCGGCCGGAGGGATGATACGCAGTATTTT. Translating gives CASGRRDDTQYF.

The chain combines TRBV20-1 with TRBJ2-3; 10 bases map to TRBD1. This CDR3 spans 16 amino acids. Germline assignment: CDR1 DFQATT and CDR2 SNEGSKA (reference sequence). Trimming removed 4 bases from V and 2 bases from J; junction bases left unmatched: 9. CDR3 sequence reads: CSANDRDRGLTDTQYF. CDR3 nucleotide sequence: TGCAGTGCTAACGACCGGGACAGGGGTCTCACAGATACGCAGTATTTT.

J is TRBJ2-7 and V is TRBV4-3; D is undetermined. V dropped 0 bases and J dropped 5 bases, with 17 bases sitting between them. Germline assignment: CDR1 LGHNA and CDR2 YSLEER. The CDR3 consists of 16 residues. CDR3 in amino acids: CASSQDRPLPGDEQYF. For the CDR3, the DNA is TGCGCCAGCAGCCAAGATCGGCCCTTGCCCGGCGACGAGCAGTACTTC.

This clonotype came up many times. The rearrangement joins TRBV6-5 to TRBJ2-4; no firm D call. CDR1 is MNHEY, CDR2 SVGAGI, per germline. V was cut by 0 bases and J by 6 bases, with 18 bases left in between. The CDR3 covers 17 residues. CDR3: CASSYSGYGERTNIQYF. CDR3 coding DNA: TGTGCCAGCAGTTACTCGGGCTATGGGGAAAGGACAAACATTCAGTACTTC.

This clonotype was observed at least ten times. The rearrangement links TRBV12-5 to TRBJ2-3; a possible D gene is TRBD1 (6 bases). The ends were cut back, 6 bases at V and 2 bases at J, with 15 bases in the middle. The CDR3 is made up of 15 amino acids. The germline gives CDR1 LGHNT, CDR2 FRNRAP. CDR3 residues: CASGETGLFTDTQYF. DNA of the CDR3: TGTGCTAGTGGCGAGACAGGTCTCTTCACAGATACGCAGTATTTT.